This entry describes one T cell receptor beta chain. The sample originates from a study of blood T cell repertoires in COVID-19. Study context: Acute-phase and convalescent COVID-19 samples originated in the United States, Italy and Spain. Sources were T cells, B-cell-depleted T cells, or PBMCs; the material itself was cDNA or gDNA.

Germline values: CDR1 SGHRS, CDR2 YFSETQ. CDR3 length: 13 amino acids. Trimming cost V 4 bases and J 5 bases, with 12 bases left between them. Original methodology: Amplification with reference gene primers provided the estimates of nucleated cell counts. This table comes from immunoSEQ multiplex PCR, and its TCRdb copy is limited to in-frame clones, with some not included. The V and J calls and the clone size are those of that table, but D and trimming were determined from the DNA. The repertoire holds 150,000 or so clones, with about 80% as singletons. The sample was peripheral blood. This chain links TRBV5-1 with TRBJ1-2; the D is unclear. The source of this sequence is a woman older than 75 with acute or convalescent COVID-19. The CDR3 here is CASSPDTGYGYTF. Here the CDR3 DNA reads TGCGCCAGCAGCCCTGACACGGGGTATGGCTACACCTTC. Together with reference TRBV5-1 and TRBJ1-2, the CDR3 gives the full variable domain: KAGVTQTPRYLIKTRGQQVTLSCSPISGHRSVSWYQQTPGQGLQFLFEYFSETQRNKGNFPGRFSGRQFSNSRSEMNVSTLELGDSALYLCASSPDTGYGYTFGSGTRLTVV.